This T cell receptor beta chain was recovered during a study of shared T cell receptors in the human thymus. Germline-derived CDR1 and CDR2 are LGHNT and FRNRAP. The CDR3 contains 13 residues. The germline V and J ends were trimmed by 7 bases and 3 bases, with 12 bases remaining between them. Data came from immunoSEQ multiplex PCR; TCRdb stores just in-frame clones and leaves some out. The sample yields about 660,000 clones, 70% to 90% seen once. The same specimen was also included in a second study, on human thymus T cells. From that report: Unrelated individuals reportedly shared highly overlapping thymic TCR repertoires.

The J gene is TRBJ2-5, the V gene TRBV12-5; TRBD2 might be the D (7 bases). This clonotype was sampled from a boy under three years old with a congenital heart defect. Sequenced material: thymocytes. The CDR3 loop is CASAQGREETQYF. CDR3 sequence (DNA): TGTGCTAGTGCCCAGGGGAGGGAAGAGACCCAGTACTTC.